The present T cell receptor (beta chain) was sequenced within a study of CD8+ T cells in alopecia areata. Study-wide context: Oral tofacitinib (5 to 10 mg twice daily) was administered to treated patients. Severity of treated patients was scored by affected scalp percentage. Study observations and caveats: Many expanded lesional clones persisted during tofacitinib (in both scalp and blood). Scalp clonality, together with expanded CD8+ clones among the top 100, fell significantly with tofacitinib.

Extraction of RNA preceded its reverse transcription into cDNA, which served as the sequencing template. Using immunoSEQ multiplex PCR, the repertoire was profiled, and TCRdb retains in-frame clones only, with some absent. The sample lists about 250,000 clones, 45% to 70% occurring once. Germline lookup yields CDR1 GTSNPN and CDR2 SVGIG (reference sequence). CDR3 length: 15 residues. J was trimmed by 8 bases and V by 1 base; bases with no gene match: 9. The sample's treatment: oral pan-JAK inhibitor, 5-10 mg twice daily. Regarding this clone: The antigen is undetermined.

Specimen: CD4+ T cells sorted from blood, collected at roughly week 53, from a patient treated with tofacitinib. This receptor was taken from a human donor with alopecia areata. This sequence joins TRBV30 and TRBJ1-4; 8 bases are a match to TRBD1. The CDR3 nucleotides are TGTGCCTGGAGTGGCGGACAGGGTGTAGGGGAAAAACTGTTTTTT. Protein product: CAWSGGQGVGEKLFF.